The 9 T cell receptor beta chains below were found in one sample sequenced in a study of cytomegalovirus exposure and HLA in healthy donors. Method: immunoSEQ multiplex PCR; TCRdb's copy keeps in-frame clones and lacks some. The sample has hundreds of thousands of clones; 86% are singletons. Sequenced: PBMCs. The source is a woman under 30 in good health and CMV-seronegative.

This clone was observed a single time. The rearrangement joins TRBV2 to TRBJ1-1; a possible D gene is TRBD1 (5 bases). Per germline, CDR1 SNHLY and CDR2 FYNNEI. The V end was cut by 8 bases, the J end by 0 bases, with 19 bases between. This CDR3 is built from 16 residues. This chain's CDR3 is CASALGGPALNTEAFF. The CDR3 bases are TGTGCCAGCGCTCTGGGGGGTCCGGCATTGAACACTGAAGCTTTCTTT.

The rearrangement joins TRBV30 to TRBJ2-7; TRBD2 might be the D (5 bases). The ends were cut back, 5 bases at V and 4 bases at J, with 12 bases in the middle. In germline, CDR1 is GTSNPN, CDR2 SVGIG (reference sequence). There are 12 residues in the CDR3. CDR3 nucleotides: TGTGCCTGGGACGGACTTACGTACGAGCAGTACTTC. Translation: CAWDGLTYEQYF. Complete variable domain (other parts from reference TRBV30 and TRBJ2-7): SQTIHQWPATLVQPVGSPLSLECTVEGTSNPNLYWYRQAAGRGLQLLFYSVGIGQISSEVPQNLSASRPQDRQFILSSKKLLLSDSGFYLCAWDGLTYEQYFGPGTRLTVT.

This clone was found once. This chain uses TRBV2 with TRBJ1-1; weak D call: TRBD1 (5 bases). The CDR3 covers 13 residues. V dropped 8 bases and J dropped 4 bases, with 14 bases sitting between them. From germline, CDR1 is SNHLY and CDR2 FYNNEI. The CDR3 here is CASYRGFSTEAFF. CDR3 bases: TGTGCCAGCTATCGGGGGTTCAGCACTGAAGCTTTCTTT. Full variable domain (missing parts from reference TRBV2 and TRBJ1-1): EPEVTQTPSHQVTQMGQEVILRCVPISNHLYFYWYRQILGQKVEFLVSFYNNEISEKSEIFDDQFSVERPDGSNFTLKIRSTKLEDSAMYFCASYRGFSTEAFFGQGTRLTVV.

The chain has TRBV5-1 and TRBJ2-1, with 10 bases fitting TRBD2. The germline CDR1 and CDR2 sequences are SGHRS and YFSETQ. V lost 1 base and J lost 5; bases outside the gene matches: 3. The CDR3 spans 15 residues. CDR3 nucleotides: TGCGCCAGCAGCTTGCTAGCGGGGGCCGACAATGAGCAGTTCTTC. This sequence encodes CASSLLAGADNEQFF.

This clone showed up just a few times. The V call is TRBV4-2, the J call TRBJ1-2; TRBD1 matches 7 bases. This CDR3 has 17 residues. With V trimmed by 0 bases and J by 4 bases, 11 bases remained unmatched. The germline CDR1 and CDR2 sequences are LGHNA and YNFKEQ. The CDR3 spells CASSQDGDSQPGYGYTF. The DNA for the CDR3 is TGTGCCAGCAGCCAAGATGGGGACAGCCAGCCAGGCTATGGCTACACCTTC.

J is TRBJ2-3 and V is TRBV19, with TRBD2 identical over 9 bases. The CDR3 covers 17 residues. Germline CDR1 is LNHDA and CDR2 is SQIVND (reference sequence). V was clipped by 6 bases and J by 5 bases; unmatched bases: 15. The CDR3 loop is CASRPKGGGRAVDTQYF. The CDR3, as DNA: TGTGCCAGTAGACCTAAAGGGGGCGGGAGGGCCGTAGATACGCAGTATTTT.

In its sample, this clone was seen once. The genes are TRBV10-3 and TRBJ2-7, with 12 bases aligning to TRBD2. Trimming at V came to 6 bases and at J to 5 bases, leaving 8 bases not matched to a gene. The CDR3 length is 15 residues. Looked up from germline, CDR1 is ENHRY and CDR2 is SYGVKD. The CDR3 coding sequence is TGTGCCATCAGCGAAGGACTAGCGGGATCGAACGAGCAGTACTTC. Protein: CAISEGLAGSNEQYF.

The CDR3 reads CASSEKRYEQYF. CDR3 coding DNA: TGTGCCAGCAGTGAAAAGAGGTACGAGCAGTACTTC. The V and J genes are TRBV2 and TRBJ2-7; D is ambiguous. CDR1 SNHLY and CDR2 FYNNEI come from the germline V gene. There are 12 residues in the CDR3. Trimming left V 2 bases short and J 4 bases short, with 6 bases between.

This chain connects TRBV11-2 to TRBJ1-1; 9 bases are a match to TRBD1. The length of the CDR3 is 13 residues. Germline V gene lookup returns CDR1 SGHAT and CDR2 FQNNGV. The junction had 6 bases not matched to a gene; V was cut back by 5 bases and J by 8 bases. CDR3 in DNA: TGTGCCAGCAGCCGGGACAGGGCTGGAGAAGCTTTCTTT. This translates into CASSRDRAGEAFF.